Listed here are 32 T cell receptor beta chains from one sample, sequenced in a study of T cell clonality in common variable immunodeficiency. The method was immunoSEQ multiplex PCR; TCRdb's version includes in-frame clones alone and lacks a portion of them. The sample is made up of under 60,000 clones, none counted only once. The specimen sequenced was peripheral blood mononuclear cells. These receptors were obtained from a person aged 18 to 75 in good health.

There are many counts of this clone. The CDR3 here is CSAPFPRGRHNEQFF. CDR3 DNA, as far as it was read: TGCAGTGCCCCGTTCCCTCGGGGGAGGCACAATGAG. The chain couples TRBV20-1 to TRBJ2-1, with D maybe TRBD2 (6 bases). Read data end 3 residues before the CDR3 end; the end is taken from the germline J gene. Germline V CDR1 and CDR2: DFQATT, SNEGSKA (reference sequence). V was clipped by 6 bases and J by 5 bases, with 20 bases between them. The CDR3 sequence is 15 residues long.

Remarks on this clone: The CDR3 goes on 3 residues after the read ends, and that part is filled in from the germline J gene. This sequence joins TRBV7-2 and TRBJ1-2, with D hard to call. This CDR3 comprises 15 residues. Germline-derived CDR1 and CDR2 are SGHTA and FQGNSA. CDR3 bases read: TGTGCCAGCAGCTTATGGACTGCGGGAGCCTACGAC. It yields the protein CASSLWTAGAYD. The whole CDR3 sequence reads CASSLWTAGAYDYTF.

The sample holds many counts of this clone. The read ends 3 residues early relative to the CDR3; the germline J gene fills the gap. The rearrangement uses TRBV30 and TRBJ2-7, with 10 bases that match TRBD1. In germline, CDR1 is GTSNPN, CDR2 SVGIG (reference sequence). The CDR3 runs to 13 residues. After removal of 2 bases from V and 4 bases from J, the junction contained 2 bases not matched to a gene. The CDR3 here is CAWSWGQGYEQYF. CDR3 DNA (partial): TGTGCCTGGAGTTGGGGACAGGGGTACGAG.

This clone was detected only a few times. Sequencing ends 3 residues short of the CDR3 end; the germline J gene provides the rest. This rearrangement joins TRBV20-1 to TRBJ2-3; the match to TRBD1 covers 10 bases. This CDR3 contains 15 residues. V lost 7 bases, J lost 1 base, and 8 bases stayed unmatched. The V gene's germline CDR1 is DFQATT and CDR2 SNEGSKA (reference sequence). The chain's CDR3 is CSVTTGTGGTDTQYF. CDR3 DNA, as far as it was read: TGCAGTGTAACCACCGGGACAGGGGGCACAGATACG.

This clone occurred a few times. The CDR3 end falls 3 residues outside the read, so it is completed with the germline J gene. V gene TRBV19 combines with J gene TRBJ2-3; 9 bases are shared with TRBD1. The CDR3 sequence is 20 residues long. Germline CDR1 and CDR2: LNHDA and SQIVND (reference sequence). The covered CDR3 bases are TGTGCCAGTAGTAGGGTAACAGGGGGCAATACTCAATATAGCAATCAGCCG. Its translation is CASSRVTGGNTQYSNQP. The CDR3 in full is CASSRVTGGNTQYSNQPQYF. The whole variable domain, remainder taken from reference TRBV19 and TRBJ2-3, is DGGITQSPKYLFRKEGQNVTLSCEQNLNHDAMYWYRQDPGQGLRLIYYSQIVNDFQKGDIAEGYSVSREKKESFPLTVTSAQKNPTAFYLCASSRVTGGNTQYSNQPQYFGPGTRLTVL.

The sample holds many counts of this clone. Sequencing ends 3 residues short of the CDR3 end; the germline J gene provides the rest. The V gene is TRBV9, the J gene TRBJ2-1, with TRBD2 matching 10 bases. Per the germline V gene, CDR1 is SGDLS and CDR2 is YYNGEE. Germline trimming cut 1 base from V and 4 bases from J; bases unmatched to any gene: 8. CDR3 length: 17 amino acids. CDR3 loop: CASSVRGTGLAYNEQFF. The sequenced CDR3 bases are TGTGCCAGCAGCGTAAGAGGGACGGGACTAGCGTACAATGAG.

Comment on this clone: Its ends do not fully match the called genes, so a read error is possible. The CDR3 extends 3 residues past the end of the read, so its final part is completed from the germline J gene. The chain employs TRBV10-2 and TRBJ1-1, with TRBD1 identical over 7 bases. Germline V lookup: CDR1 WSHSY, CDR2 SAAADI. The CDR3 is 16 residues long. CDR3 bases read: TGCGCCAGCAGTATACCCGGGACAGCCCTGAATACTGAA. This sequence encodes CASSIPGTALNTE. The full CDR3 reads CASSIPGTALNTEAFF.

This clone was seen more than once but under ten times. The read stops 3 residues short of the end of the CDR3; the missing end is completed from the germline J gene. The chain is built from TRBV2 and TRBJ1-2, with a weak D call TRBD1 (6 bases). Germline CDR1 reads SNHLY; CDR2 reads FYNNEI. The CDR3 extends over 13 amino acids. The CDR3 here is CASRVVTGQGYTF. CDR3 DNA, as far as it was read: TGTGCCAGCCGAGTGGTAACAGGGCAAGGC.

This clone came up a few times. The CDR3 end falls 3 residues outside the read, so it is completed with the germline J gene. This chain connects TRBV19 to TRBJ1-5; 11 bases match TRBD1. V lost 5 bases and J lost 2; bases outside the gene matches: 2. Germline CDR1 LNHDA, CDR2 SQIVND (reference sequence). The CDR3 loop spans 15 amino acids. Partial CDR3 DNA: TGTGCCAGTAGTTCGGGACAGGGGGGCAATCAGCCC. It encodes CASSSGQGGNQP. The whole CDR3 is CASSSGQGGNQPQHF.

This clone was counted only a few times. The CDR3 region is CSGDRDRSGNTIYF. The CDR3 DNA, read in part, is TGCAGCGGGGACAGAGACCGCTCTGGAAACACC. The rearrangement joins TRBV29-1 to TRBJ1-3; TRBD1 matches at 7 bases. The sequence runs out 3 residues before the end of the CDR3; the remainder is reconstructed from the germline J gene. With 7 bases clipped from V and 0 bases from J, the junction kept 6 bases outside the gene matches. The CDR3 runs 14 residues. Germline assignment: CDR1 SQVTM and CDR2 ANQGSEA.

This clone was observed many times. The CDR3 goes on 3 residues after the read ends, and that part is filled in from the germline J gene. The V call is TRBV6-2 or TRBV6-3, the J call TRBJ2-1, with 10 bases matching TRBD1. The V and J ends lost 6 bases and 6 bases, in that order; junction bases with no gene match: 8. There are 15 residues in the CDR3. Germline V CDR1 and CDR2: MNHEY, SVGEGT. The CDR3 bases that were read are TGTGCCAGCAGATCCGCCGGGACAGGGGCCAATGAG. Its protein is CASRSAGTGANE. The entire CDR3 protein is CASRSAGTGANEQFF.

This clone occurred a few times. The read stops 3 residues short of the end of the CDR3; the missing end is completed from the germline J gene. The chain employs TRBV5-1 and TRBJ2-5; the D is unclear. V was clipped by 7 bases and J by 1 base, with 11 bases between them. Germline assignment: CDR1 SGHRS and CDR2 YFSETQ. The CDR3 spans 13 residues. The CDR3 is CASGEQPQETQYF. The sequenced CDR3 bases are TGCGCCAGCGGTGAACAGCCCCAAGAGACC.

This clone was recorded many times. Incomplete CDR3 DNA: TGCAGTGTCCCGACTAGCGGGAGGAAAAACACCGGGGAG. It specifies CSVPTSGRKNTGE. The whole CDR3 protein reads CSVPTSGRKNTGELFF. The chain uses TRBV20-1 and TRBJ2-2; TRBD2 agrees at 13 bases. The read stops 3 residues short of the end of the CDR3; the missing end is completed from the germline J gene. Looked up from germline, CDR1 is DFQATT and CDR2 is SNEGSKA (reference sequence). V lost 7 bases to trimming and J lost 2 bases; unmatched junction nucleotides: 7. This CDR3 comprises 16 residues.

This clone has a count of ten or more. From the germline J gene comes the end of the CDR3, since the read stops 3 residues before it. This chain links TRBV5-1 with TRBJ2-4; a possible D gene is TRBD1 (5 bases). The CDR3 covers 16 residues. V was cut by 4 bases and J by 0 bases, with 14 bases left in between. Per germline, CDR1 SGHRS and CDR2 YFSETQ. The CDR3 region is CASSPARQQAKNIQYF. The DNA read from the CDR3 is TGCGCCAGCAGCCCGGCTAGACAGCAAGCCAAAAACATT.

At least ten counts were recorded for this clone. The CDR3 end is not reached by the read, which stops 3 residues before it; the germline J gene fills it in. The rearrangement uses TRBV29-1 and TRBJ2-1, with 7 bases matching TRBD2. The junction had 3 bases not matched to a gene; V was cut back by 7 bases and J by 3 bases. The germline gives CDR1 SQVTM, CDR2 ANQGSEA. This CDR3 spans 12 amino acids. CDR3 sequence reads: CSGTRNYNEQFF. The DNA read from the CDR3 is TGCAGCGGGACTAGGAACTACAATGAG.

The table lists this clone with many counts. Partial CDR3 DNA: TGTGCCAGCTCAGGAGAGCGGGGAGCAGTAGACAATGAG. Its protein product is CASSGERGAVDNE. The full CDR3 reads CASSGERGAVDNEQFF. The J gene is TRBJ2-1, the V gene TRBV18, with 7 positions matching TRBD2. The read is 3 residues too short to cover the CDR3 end, so that end is filled in from the germline J gene. This CDR3 region has 16 residues. The ends lost 5 bases at V and 5 bases at J; junction bases unmatched: 12. Per the germline V gene, CDR1 is KGHSH and CDR2 is LQKENI.

This clone was counted at least ten times. Sequencing ends 3 residues short of the CDR3 end; the germline J gene provides the rest. The V and J genes are TRBV19 and TRBJ2-3; 8 nucleotides agree with TRBD1. The germline CDR1 and CDR2 sequences are LNHDA and SQIVND (reference sequence). J was trimmed by 2 bases and V by 4 bases; bases with no gene match: 5. The CDR3 totals 15 residues. CDR3 region: CASSKNRGITDTQYF. The CDR3 bases that were read are TGTGCCAGTAGTAAGAACAGGGGGATCACAGATACG. The variable domain in full, completed from reference TRBV19 and TRBJ2-3, reads DGGITQSPKYLFRKEGQNVTLSCEQNLNHDAMYWYRQDPGQGLRLIYYSQIVNDFQKGDIAEGYSVSREKKESFPLTVTSAQKNPTAFYLCASSKNRGITDTQYFGPGTRLTVL.

This clone showed up many times. The DNA ends 3 residues before the CDR3 does, and the rest of the CDR3 is filled in from the germline J gene. The chain has TRBV11-2 and TRBJ2-3; either TRBD1 or TRBD2 may fit D (6 bases each). The CDR3 totals 15 residues. Germline V gene data show CDR1 as SGHAT and CDR2 as FQNNGV. The V end lost 5 bases, the J end lost 3 bases, and 15 bases lay between the germline ends. Here the CDR3 reads CASSPQGGRTDTQYF. The sequenced CDR3 bases are TGTGCCAGCAGCCCACAGGGAGGACGGACAGATACG.

This clone was detected ten times or more. With the read ending 3 residues before the CDR3 end, the germline J gene is used to fill in that end. The chain combines TRBV11-2 with TRBJ2-3, with TRBD2 as a possible D gene (5 bases). Between the trimmed V and J ends, which lost 4 bases and 5 bases, there was a span of 10 bases. There are 13 residues in the CDR3. CDR1 is SGHAT, CDR2 FQNNGV, per germline. CDR3 loop: CASSSKLGDTQYF. Incomplete CDR3 DNA: TGTGCCAGCAGCTCGAAACTAGGAGATACG. Full variable domain (missing parts from reference TRBV11-2 and TRBJ2-3): EAGVAQSPRYKIIEKRQSVAFWCNPISGHATLYWYQQILGQGPKLLIQFQNNGVVDDSQLPKDRFSAERLKGVDSTLKIQPAKLEDSAVYLCASSSKLGDTQYFGPGTRLTVL.

This clone has a count of ten or more. Read data end 3 residues before the CDR3 end; the end is taken from the germline J gene. V is TRBV30 and J is TRBJ1-3, with 9 bases identical to TRBD1. The trim removed 0 bases at V and 4 bases at J, leaving 10 bases unmatched. Germline loops: CDR1 GTSNPN, CDR2 SVGIG (reference sequence). The CDR3 is 17 amino acids. CDR3 protein: CAWSVRTGTGQGNTIYF. CDR3 DNA, as far as it was read: TGTGCCTGGAGTGTAAGGACAGGGACAGGGCAAGGAAACACC.

This clone has more than one count but fewer than ten. Coverage ceases 3 residues before the CDR3 finishes, and the germline J gene fills in the end. This sequence joins TRBV2 and TRBJ1-4; TRBD1 is a possible D gene (5 bases). The CDR3 loop spans 15 amino acids. The V gene lost 1 base and the J gene lost 8 bases, with 14 bases spanning the gap. Per the germline V gene, CDR1 is SNHLY and CDR2 is FYNNEI. The CDR3 protein is CASSEVQTGYEKLFF. CDR3 DNA, as far as it was read: TGTGCCAGCAGTGAAGTGCAAACAGGCTACGAAAAA.

In this sample, this clone turned up a few times. The read comes to an end 3 residues before the CDR3 does, leaving the germline J gene to fill in the end. The chain uses TRBV20-1 and TRBJ1-1, with TRBD1 matching 7 bases. The CDR3 has 15 residues. Germline V CDR1 and CDR2: DFQATT, SNEGSKA (reference sequence). The junction had 8 bases not matched to a gene; V was cut back by 1 base and J by 3 bases. CDR3 DNA (partial): TGCAGTGCTAGAGGGCCCCTGACAGGGCACACTGAA. It specifies CSARGPLTGHTE. The entire CDR3 protein is CSARGPLTGHTEAFF.

As regards this clone: The observed sequence ends 3 residues before the CDR3 terminus, with the missing tail filled in from the germline J gene. The chain combines TRBV2 with TRBJ1-2, with 12 bases identical to TRBD1. CDR1 and CDR2 from the germline V gene are SNHLY and FYNNEI. V lost 6 bases, J lost 7 bases, and 6 bases stayed unmatched. The CDR3 spans 14 residues. The CDR3 sequence is CASRGDRGLGGYTF. The CDR3 bases that were read are TGTGCCAGCAGAGGGGACAGGGGGCTAGGTGGC.

CDR3 DNA, as far as it was read: TGTGCCAGCAGCCAAGGGGCTAGCGGGAGAGGCGCCTCCTACGAG. It codes for CASSQGASGRGASYE. The full-length CDR3 reads as CASSQGASGRGASYEQYF. V gene TRBV4-2 combines with J gene TRBJ2-7, with 10 bases aligning to TRBD2. The read stops 3 residues short of the end of the CDR3; the missing end is completed from the germline J gene. Looked up from germline, CDR1 is LGHNA and CDR2 is YNFKEQ. The CDR3 has 18 amino acids. After removal of 1 base from V and 0 bases from J, the junction contained 9 bases not matched to a gene.

This clone was seen repeatedly, ten times or more. The read finishes 3 residues shy of the CDR3 end, and the germline J gene is used to complete it. The genes are TRBV5-5 and TRBJ2-3, with D possibly matching TRBD1 (5 bases). CDR3 length equals 13 residues. Trimming cost V 2 bases and J 5 bases, with 9 bases left between them. Germline V gene sequence: CDR1 SGHKS, CDR2 YYEKEE (reference sequence). CDR3 loop: CASSLPGKDTQYF. The CDR3 DNA, read in part, is TGTGCCAGCAGCTTACCAGGGAAAGATACG. Looking up the rest from reference TRBV5-5 and TRBJ2-3 gives the full variable domain: DAGVTQSPTHLIKTRGQQVTLRCSPISGHKSVSWYQQVLGQGPQFIFQYYEKEERGRGNFPDRFSARQFPNYSSELNVNALLLGDSALYLCASSLPGKDTQYFGPGTRLTVL.

This clone has at least ten counts. The DNA ends 3 residues before the CDR3 does, and the rest of the CDR3 is filled in from the germline J gene. The rearrangement links TRBV7-2 to TRBJ1-2, with unresolved D. Deletions cut 5 bases from V and 1 base from J, with 11 bases between. The CDR3 has 14 residues. The germline V gene encodes CDR1 SGHTA and CDR2 FQGNSA. The CDR3 DNA, read in part, is TGTGCCAGCAGCCCCCCGGGTTTTAACTATGGC. Protein product: CASSPPGFNYG. The whole CDR3 is CASSPPGFNYGYTF.

This clone was counted at least ten times. The read ends 3 residues early relative to the CDR3; the germline J gene fills the gap. This same CDR3 is encoded by further DNA sequences in the sample. V is TRBV5-6 and J is TRBJ1-1; the D gene is possibly TRBD1 (5 bases). The germline V gene has CDR1 SGHDT and CDR2 YYEEEE. Trimming left V 2 bases short and J 1 base short, with 9 bases between. This CDR3 region has 14 residues. The CDR3 DNA, read in part, is TGTGCCAGCAGCTTTATAACAGGGAACACTGAA. Its translation: CASSFITGNTE. The entire CDR3 protein reads CASSFITGNTEAFF.

Ten or more counts support this clone. The read is 3 residues too short to cover the CDR3 end, so that end is filled in from the germline J gene. The rearrangement joins TRBV20-1 to TRBJ2-2, with TRBD1 identical over 8 bases. V lost 6 bases to trimming and J lost 4 bases; unmatched junction nucleotides: 10. Germline CDR1 DFQATT, CDR2 SNEGSKA (reference sequence). The CDR3 runs 15 residues. The sequenced CDR3 bases are TGCAGTGCCAAAAAAACAGGGGGAGGCACCGGGGAG. Protein product: CSAKKTGGGTGE. The full CDR3 protein is CSAKKTGGGTGELFF.

Many counts were recorded for this clone. The CDR3 is cut off 3 residues early in the read; its end comes from the germline J gene. This chain connects TRBV29-1 to TRBJ1-1; no clear D gene. CDR3 length: 12 residues. Germline lookup yields CDR1 SQVTM and CDR2 ANQGSEA. Deletions cut 6 bases from V and 3 bases from J, with 11 bases between. CDR3 DNA (partial): TGCAGCGTCCTGGATAGGGACACTGAA. This translates into CSVLDRDTE. Given in full, the CDR3 is CSVLDRDTEAFF.

This clone was counted many times. The read gets to within 3 residues of the CDR3 end, and the germline J gene fills in the rest. Other nucleotide sequences in the sample specify the same CDR3. This chain connects TRBV5-1 to TRBJ2-7; possible D gene TRBD2, 5 bases. There are 14 residues in the CDR3. Trimming left V 0 bases short and J 0 bases short, with 7 bases between. Germline-derived CDR1 and CDR2 are SGHRS and YFSETQ. The CDR3 DNA, read in part, is TGCGCCAGCAGCTTGGAGAGCGGCTCCTACGAG. It yields the protein CASSLESGSYE. The whole CDR3 sequence is CASSLESGSYEQYF. Full variable domain (rest looked up from reference TRBV5-1 and TRBJ2-7): KAGVTQTPRYLIKTRGQQVTLSCSPISGHRSVSWYQQTPGQGLQFLFEYFSETQRNKGNFPGRFSGRQFSNSRSEMNVSTLELGDSALYLCASSLESGSYEQYFGPGTRLTVT.

This clone showed up just a few times. The read ends 3 residues before the CDR3 terminus; that terminus is restored from the germline J gene. The gene calls are TRBV2 and TRBJ1-2; 7 bases line up with TRBD1. Germline values: CDR1 SNHLY, CDR2 FYNNEI. The junction had 7 bases not matched to a gene; V was cut back by 6 bases and J by 6 bases. The CDR3 is 13 amino acids. The CDR3 reads CASRVFTGDGYTF. The sequenced part of the CDR3 DNA is TGTGCCAGCAGGGTTTTCACAGGGGATGGC.

This clone was detected many times. The read comes to an end 3 residues before the CDR3 does, leaving the germline J gene to fill in the end. The V gene is TRBV6-1, the J gene TRBJ2-7, with 7 bases aligning to TRBD1. V shed 3 bases, J shed 2 bases, and the junction held 1 base outside the gene matches. Germline V gives CDR1 MNHNS, CDR2 SASEGT. CDR3 size: 13 residues. The CDR3 DNA, read in part, is TGTGCCAGCAGTGAGGACAGGACCTACGAG. Its translation: CASSEDRTYE. The whole CDR3 reads CASSEDRTYEQYF.